These 15 T cell receptor beta chains were sequenced from one sample in a study of technical replicates of blood from a handful of donors. TCRdb's table, derived via immunoSEQ multiplex PCR, lists solely in-frame clones and lacks some. The table has 55,000 to 80,000 clones, over 80% seen once. Sequencing was carried out using T cells isolated from PBMCs. The receptors come from a human donor in good health.

The chain combines TRBV7-7 with TRBJ2-7, with 8 bases that match TRBD1. V was clipped by 3 bases and J by 4 bases; unmatched bases: 5. The CDR3 is 14 amino acids. Germline CDR1 and CDR2: SSHAT and FNYEAQ (reference sequence). The CDR3 DNA reads TGTGCCAGCAGCTTTGGGACAGGACCTTACGAGCAGTACTTC. It yields the protein CASSFGTGPYEQYF. The full variable domain, rest sourced from reference TRBV7-7 and TRBJ2-7, is GAGVSQSPRYKVTKRGQDVTLRCDPISSHATLYWYQQALGQGPEFLTYFNYEAQPDKSGLPSDRFSAERPEGSISTLTIQRTEQRDSAMYRCASSFGTGPYEQYFGPGTRLTVT.

V and J are TRBV19 and TRBJ2-3; 7 bases fit TRBD1. J was trimmed by 1 base and V by 5 bases; bases with no gene match: 3. In germline, CDR1 is LNHDA, CDR2 SQIVND (reference sequence). CDR3 size: 14 residues. The DNA for the CDR3 is TGTGCCAGTAGTGCCACAGGGGGCACAGATACGCAGTATTTT. It codes for CASSATGGTDTQYF.

The chain joins TRBV28 to TRBJ1-5; 9 positions match TRBD1. The CDR3 is made up of 17 amino acids. With V trimmed by 3 bases and J by 5 bases, 11 bases remained unmatched. Germline CDR1 MDHEN, CDR2 SYDVKM. The CDR3 sequence: CASSLGKRDRVYQPQHF. In DNA, the CDR3 is TGTGCCAGCAGTTTGGGCAAAAGGGACAGGGTTTATCAGCCCCAGCATTTT.

The chain combines TRBV2 with TRBJ2-1, with no clear D. The germline V gene encodes CDR1 SNHLY and CDR2 FYNNEI. This CDR3 contains 12 residues. Deletions cut 9 bases from V and 7 bases from J, with 13 bases between. The CDR3 DNA follows: TGTGCCAGTCTAACCACCTTGAATGAGCAGTTCTTC. This encodes CASLTTLNEQFF.

The V and J genes are TRBV19 and TRBJ1-1; no definite D call. The CDR3 runs to 14 residues. V was clipped by 4 bases and J by 1 base, with 10 bases between them. Germline values: CDR1 LNHDA, CDR2 SQIVND (reference sequence). The CDR3 region has the DNA TGTGCCAGTAGTAGTGGAAGACAGAACACTGAAGCTTTCTTT. This codes for CASSSGRQNTEAFF. The full variable domain, with the rest looked up from reference TRBV19 and TRBJ1-1, is DGGITQSPKYLFRKEGQNVTLSCEQNLNHDAMYWYRQDPGQGLRLIYYSQIVNDFQKGDIAEGYSVSREKKESFPLTVTSAQKNPTAFYLCASSSGRQNTEAFFGQGTRLTVV.

The chain carries TRBV6-1 and TRBJ2-7; 9 positions agree with TRBD1. CDR1 is MNHNS, CDR2 SASEGT, per germline. J lost 3 bases, V lost 9 bases, and 9 bases had no gene match. CDR3 size: 14 residues. The CDR3 loop reads CASDRDREGYEQYF. CDR3 bases: TGTGCCAGTGACCGGGACAGGGAGGGCTACGAGCAGTACTTC.

The chain joins TRBV19 to TRBJ2-7, with D possibly being TRBD1 (6 bases). The germline V gene encodes CDR1 LNHDA and CDR2 SQIVND (reference sequence). Trimming took off 9 bases at V and 3 bases at J, with 12 bases between the two ends. There are 12 residues in the CDR3. CDR3 in DNA: TGTGCCAGGCAAGGGGGTAACTACGAGCAGTACTTC. It codes for CARQGGNYEQYF. The variable domain in full, completed from reference TRBV19 and TRBJ2-7, reads DGGITQSPKYLFRKEGQNVTLSCEQNLNHDAMYWYRQDPGQGLRLIYYSQIVNDFQKGDIAEGYSVSREKKESFPLTVTSAQKNPTAFYLCARQGGNYEQYFGPGTRLTVT.

The chain combines TRBV5-1 with TRBJ2-3; D is possibly TRBD2 (6 bases). The germline V and J ends were trimmed by 4 bases and 0 bases, with 9 bases remaining between them. The CDR3 consists of 14 residues. CDR1 is SGHRS, CDR2 YFSETQ, per germline. CDR3: CASSPGESTDTQYF. The CDR3 DNA is TGCGCCAGCAGCCCGGGGGAGAGCACAGATACGCAGTATTTT.

This chain connects TRBV4-2 to TRBJ2-3; D might be TRBD2 (6 bases). V lost 1 base and J 0 bases, leaving 14 bases between the germline ends. Germline V gene sequence: CDR1 LGHNA, CDR2 YNFKEQ. The CDR3 loop spans 17 amino acids. Here the CDR3 reads CASSQVPTGESTDTQYF. CDR3 bases: TGTGCCAGCAGCCAAGTCCCAACGGGAGAAAGCACAGATACGCAGTATTTT.

This chain connects TRBV28 to TRBJ2-5, with TRBD1 matching 7 bases. V shed 6 bases, J shed 4 bases, and the junction held 8 bases outside the gene matches. This CDR3 spans 14 amino acids. Looked up from germline, CDR1 is MDHEN and CDR2 is SYDVKM. CDR3 nucleotide sequence: TGTGCCAGCAGCCTGGGACAGCGTTTAGAGACCCAGTACTTC. Translating gives CASSLGQRLETQYF.

This chain joins TRBV25-1 and TRBJ1-2; unclear D gene. V was pared by 3 bases and J by 1 base, with 6 bases between. The CDR3 is 13 residues long. CDR1 MGHDK and CDR2 SYGVNS come from the germline V gene. The CDR3 DNA reads as TGTGCCAGCAGTGACTACGGTAACTATGGCTACACCTTC. Its protein is CASSDYGNYGYTF.

The chain recombines TRBV27 with TRBJ2-7; D is undetermined. The V end was cut by 5 bases, the J end by 0 bases, with 14 bases between. The CDR3 spans 15 residues. Germline values: CDR1 MNHEY, CDR2 SMNVEV (reference sequence). The CDR3: CASSKLGISSYEQYF. CDR3 nucleotide sequence: TGTGCCAGCAGTAAACTTGGTATTAGCTCCTACGAGCAGTACTTC.

The chain couples TRBV4-3 to TRBJ2-3; the match to TRBD2 covers 16 bases. Germline CDR1 reads LGHNA; CDR2 reads YSLEER. The CDR3 has 20 amino acids. Losses at the gene ends were 0 bases for V and 5 bases for J; bases not matched to a gene: 11. The CDR3 spells CASSQDSTSGTSGRGDTQYF. Written as DNA, the CDR3 is TGCGCCAGCAGCCAAGACTCCACCTCCGGGACTAGCGGGAGGGGAGATACGCAGTATTTT.

The chain couples TRBV6-5 to TRBJ1-2; D not certain. Germline V gene lookup returns CDR1 MNHEY and CDR2 SVGAGI. Between the trimmed V and J ends, which lost 0 bases and 0 bases, there was a span of 5 bases. The CDR3 has 14 amino acids. Here the CDR3 reads CASSYSSANYGYTF. For the CDR3, the DNA is TGTGCCAGCAGTTACTCTTCAGCTAACTATGGCTACACCTTC.

This clone appeared a few times. The chain employs TRBV7-2 and TRBJ1-5; D call uncertain. V was pared by 0 bases and J by 0 bases, with 9 bases between. CDR3 length equals 16 residues. Germline lookup yields CDR1 SGHTA and CDR2 FQGNSA. CDR3 coding DNA: TGTGCCAGCAGCTTAGCGCCGGGTTATAGCAATCAGCCCCAGCATTTT. This codes for CASSLAPGYSNQPQHF.